The 15 T cell receptor beta chains reported below all come from one sample, sequenced in a study of blood T cells in healthy people across ages. A J-beta primer mix and a sample-barcoded 5' primer were used in a second PCR of about 7 to 12 cycles. TCRdb independently ran MiXCR on the 5' RACE reads; one entry per CDR3 protein. The sample lists approximately 800,000 distinct CDR3 sequences, more than 25% occurring once. The sample was also linked to a second study, of T cells of mothers and their children.

Sequencing was done on a sample of blood. Every receptor here comes from a boy between 10 and 17 years old in good health.

For this clonotype: A junction boundary mismatches the germline segment, possibly from a read error. This chain connects TRBV13 to TRBJ1-2; D remains ambiguous. This CDR3 region has 12 residues. Germline loops: CDR1 PRHDT, CDR2 FYEKMQ (reference sequence). CDR3 bases: TGTGCCGGCAGCTTACGGAACTATGGCTACACCTTC. Its protein product is CAGSLRNYGYTF.

This clonotype was picked up a small number of times. V gene TRBV4-1 combines with J gene TRBJ1-3, with 9 bases identical to TRBD1. The trim removed 2 bases at V and 4 bases at J, leaving 6 bases unmatched. CDR1 is MGHRA and CDR2 is YSYEKL in the germline V gene. The CDR3 length is 16 residues. The CDR3 protein is CASSQLPTGGGNTIYF. In DNA, the CDR3 is TGCGCCAGCAGCCAACTCCCGACAGGGGGAGGAAACACCATATATTTT.

This clonotype was seen a few times. The V gene is TRBV5-1, the J gene TRBJ2-3, with 13 nucleotides matching TRBD2. Trimming removed 3 bases from V and 3 bases from J; junction bases left unmatched: 7. This CDR3 comprises 17 residues. Germline V gives CDR1 SGHRS, CDR2 YFSETQ. Written as DNA, the CDR3 is TGCGCCAGCAGCTGGACTAGCGGGGGAACAGCGACAGATACGCAGTATTTT. Residues: CASSWTSGGTATDTQYF.

This clonotype was observed a few times. The V call is TRBV4-1, the J call TRBJ2-5; D might be TRBD1 (6 bases). The CDR3 has 15 amino acids. Germline CDR1 and CDR2: MGHRA and YSYEKL. The V end lost 6 bases, the J end lost 1 base, and 15 bases lay between the germline ends. CDR3 sequence (DNA): TGCGCCAGCAGTCCCGTTTCCAGGGGCCAAGAGACCCAGTACTTC. This gives the protein CASSPVSRGQETQYF.

This clonotype showed up just a few times. V usage is TRBV12-3 or TRBV12-4 and J usage is TRBJ2-5; D gene unclear. Trimming stripped 5 bases from V and 1 base from J, with 14 bases between. This CDR3 contains 15 residues. CDR3: CASSPGRTLQETQYF. CDR3 DNA: TGTGCCAGCAGTCCTGGACGGACCCTCCAAGAGACCCAGTACTTC.

The CDR3 coding sequence is TGTGCCAGCACCCTGACGGCTGGACCCTACAATGAGCAGTTCTTC. It encodes CASTLTAGPYNEQFF. This sequence joins TRBV5-5 and TRBJ2-1; no clear D. The CDR3 length is 15 residues. V lost 6 bases, J lost 2 bases, and 15 bases lay in between. Germline CDR1 reads SGHKS; CDR2 reads YYEKEE (reference sequence). The full variable domain, rest sourced from reference TRBV5-5 and TRBJ2-1, is DAGVTQSPTHLIKTRGQQVTLRCSPISGHKSVSWYQQVLGQGPQFIFQYYEKEERGRGNFPDRFSARQFPNYSSELNVNALLLGDSALYLCASTLTAGPYNEQFFGPGTRLTVL.

This clonotype was observed a few times. The chain carries TRBV12-3 or TRBV12-4 and TRBJ1-2; the D is unclear. This CDR3 is 13 amino acids long. V shed 4 bases and J shed 5 bases, with 11 bases lying between them. CDR3: CASSSTQSYGYTF. The DNA for the CDR3 is TGTGCCAGCAGTTCCACCCAGTCGTATGGCTACACCTTC.

This clonotype was seen more than once but under ten times. This sequence joins TRBV20-1 and TRBJ1-5; D uncertain. The CDR3 consists of 14 residues. From germline, CDR1 is DFQATT and CDR2 SNEGSKA (reference sequence). Between the trimmed V and J ends, which lost 5 bases and 0 bases, there was a span of 11 bases. As DNA, the CDR3 is TGCAGTGCTTCTGGAACCGATAGCAATCAGCCCCAGCATTTT. As protein: CSASGTDSNQPQHF.

The V and J genes are TRBV6-2 or TRBV6-3 and TRBJ1-5; D might be TRBD1 (5 bases). This CDR3 has 15 amino acids. Germline V lookup: CDR1 MNHEY, CDR2 SVGEGT. The V gene lost 8 bases and the J gene lost 0 bases, with 14 bases spanning the gap. CDR3 nucleotides: TGTGCCAGCGAAGTGGGGGTAGGTAGCAATCAGCCCCAGCATTTT. This translates into CASEVGVGSNQPQHF.

The chain uses TRBV20-1 and TRBJ1-3; TRBD1 matches at 7 bases. Trimming removed 1 base from V and 2 bases from J; junction bases left unmatched: 8. CDR3 length equals 16 residues. Germline assignment: CDR1 DFQATT and CDR2 SNEGSKA (reference sequence). As DNA, the CDR3 is TGCAGTGCTAGAGGGAAACAGGGGAATCCTGGAAACACCATATATTTT. Translating gives CSARGKQGNPGNTIYF.

The rearrangement joins TRBV18 to TRBJ2-6, with TRBD1 identical over 10 bases. The CDR3 is 18 amino acids. The V segment lost 0 bases and the J segment 1 base; nucleotides outside the gene matches: 3. Germline V lookup: CDR1 KGHSH, CDR2 LQKENI. The DNA for the CDR3 is TGTGCCAGCTCACCACCGGGACAGGGGACTTCTGGGGCCAACGTCCTGACTTTC. Translated: CASSPPGQGTSGANVLTF.

This rearrangement joins TRBV11-2 to TRBJ2-5; no reliable D call. CDR3 length equals 13 residues. Germline V gene data show CDR1 as SGHAT and CDR2 as FQNNGV. Trimming cost V 1 base and J 7 bases, with 10 bases left between them. CDR3 amino acids: CASSLVSDGTQYF. The CDR3 DNA is TGTGCCAGCAGCTTAGTTTCTGATGGGACCCAGTACTTC.

This chain links TRBV15 with TRBJ2-1; no clear D gene. Germline loops: CDR1 LNHNV, CDR2 YYDKDF (reference sequence). This CDR3 has 13 residues. V shed 3 bases and J shed 8 bases, with 11 bases lying between them. The CDR3 is CATSREIVDEQFF. CDR3 sequence (DNA): TGTGCCACCAGCAGGGAGATAGTGGATGAGCAGTTCTTC.

This sequence joins TRBV28 and TRBJ2-1, with TRBD2 matching 8 bases. Germline lookup yields CDR1 MDHEN and CDR2 SYDVKM. Losses at the gene ends were 5 bases for V and 0 bases for J; bases not matched to a gene: 6. This CDR3 has 16 residues. CDR3 sequence (DNA): TGTGCCAGCAGTGTACCGGGGGGGGACTCCTACAATGAGCAGTTCTTC. The encoded protein is CASSVPGGDSYNEQFF.

The V and J genes are TRBV28 and TRBJ2-1; TRBD2 matches 10 bases. Germline V gives CDR1 MDHEN, CDR2 SYDVKM. The length of the CDR3 is 17 residues. Trimming cost V 6 bases and J 4 bases; bases outside gene matches: 12. CDR3 loop: CASSLPRTSGIYNEQFF. The CDR3 nucleotides read TGTGCCAGCAGCCTTCCCCGGACTAGCGGAATTTACAATGAGCAGTTCTTC.